Each of the 26 T cell receptor beta chains below was sequenced from the same sample in a study of identifying expanded T cells in peripheral blood. Assay: immunoSEQ multiplex PCR; the TCRdb copy retains only in-frame clones and omits some. The table lists over 90,000 clones, 70% to 90% of them singletons. Sequencing was done on a sample of blood. The receptor source for this set is a person aged 18 to 75 in good health.

This rearrangement joins TRBV5-6 to TRBJ1-1; D not certain. CDR3 length: 12 amino acids. CDR1 and CDR2 from the germline V gene are SGHDT and YYEEEE. V shed 4 bases and J shed 6 bases, with 10 bases lying between them. The chain's CDR3 is CASSHVQAEAFF. In DNA form, the CDR3 reads TGTGCCAGCAGCCATGTCCAGGCTGAAGCTTTCTTT.

This clone was seen only once. The chain carries TRBV7-2 and TRBJ1-2, with D perhaps matching TRBD1 (5 bases). Germline loops: CDR1 SGHTA, CDR2 FQGNSA. The germline V and J ends were trimmed by 5 bases and 4 bases, with 20 bases remaining between them. This CDR3 has 16 residues. The CDR3 protein is CASSARRVPDLYGYTF. The CDR3 DNA reads TGTGCCAGCAGCGCGCGCAGGGTCCCTGACCTCTATGGCTACACCTTC.

In nucleotides, the CDR3 is TGTGCCAGCAGTACAGGGGGCTATGAAAAACTGTTTTTT. Translated: CASSTGGYEKLFF. V usage is TRBV2 and J usage is TRBJ1-4; TRBD1 aligns across 9 bases. Unmatched junction bases numbered 1, after V lost 5 bases and J lost 6 bases. This CDR3 comprises 13 residues. Germline V lookup: CDR1 SNHLY, CDR2 FYNNEI.

This chain connects TRBV29-1 to TRBJ2-2; TRBD1 agrees at 11 bases. J was trimmed by 7 bases and V by 6 bases; bases with no gene match: 4. This CDR3 is 13 amino acids long. CDR1 is SQVTM and CDR2 is ANQGSEA in the germline V gene. CDR3 coding DNA: TGCAGCGTGCGGACAGGGGGCATCGGGGAGCTGTTTTTT. This translates into CSVRTGGIGELFF.

The chain carries TRBV6-1 and TRBJ1-5; TRBD1 matches at 7 bases. The CDR3 contains 19 residues. J gave up 0 bases and V 3 bases, and 14 bases lay outside the gene matches. Germline V gene lookup returns CDR1 MNHNS and CDR2 SASEGT. Here the CDR3 DNA reads TGTGCCAGCAGTGATGGGCCGGGACAGTTTAGCTATAGCAATCAGCCCCAGCATTTT. Its protein is CASSDGPGQFSYSNQPQHF.

The chain uses TRBV11-3 and TRBJ2-1, with D uncertain. The germline V gene has CDR1 SGHNT and CDR2 YENEEA. The length of the CDR3 is 15 residues. V was pared by 0 bases and J by 5 bases, with 11 bases between. CDR3 sequence: CASSLDHESHNEQFF. Written as DNA, the CDR3 is TGTGCCAGCAGCTTAGATCACGAGAGTCACAATGAGCAGTTCTTC.

This rearrangement joins TRBV5-1 to TRBJ2-5; D possibly corresponds to TRBD1 (6 bases). The length of the CDR3 is 13 residues. V lost 1 base and J lost 4, with 8 bases in between. Germline lookup yields CDR1 SGHRS and CDR2 YFSETQ. The CDR3 DNA is TGCGCCAGCAGCTTGACAGGGATAGAGACCCAGTACTTC. This gives the protein CASSLTGIETQYF.

The V gene is TRBV5-5, the J gene TRBJ1-2; a possible D gene is TRBD1 (5 bases). With 4 bases removed from V and 3 bases from J, the gap between germline ends came to 13 bases. Germline V CDR1 and CDR2: SGHKS, YYEKEE (reference sequence). CDR3 size: 14 residues. For the CDR3, the DNA is TGTGCCAGCAGCCCCGGGACCGGGCACTATGGCTACACCTTC. Translating gives CASSPGTGHYGYTF.

This clone has a single count. The chain is built from TRBV2 and TRBJ2-1; 8 bases line up with TRBD1. After removal of 5 bases from V and 8 bases from J, the junction contained 14 bases not matched to a gene. The CDR3 has 16 amino acids. The germline gives CDR1 SNHLY, CDR2 FYNNEI. The DNA of the CDR3 is TGTGCCAGCAGTCCACCTCGAGACAGGGGTTTAGATGAGCAGTTCTTC. It translates to CASSPPRDRGLDEQFF.

The rearrangement joins TRBV7-9 to TRBJ2-5; D is possibly TRBD1 (6 bases). The CDR3 runs to 15 residues. Germline V gene sequence: CDR1 SEHNR, CDR2 FQNEAQ (reference sequence). The V gene lost 4 bases and the J gene lost 3 bases, with 15 bases spanning the gap. CDR3 in DNA: TGTGCCAGCAGCTCCTCAACGGGACATAAAGAGACCCAGTACTTC. Protein sequence: CASSSSTGHKETQYF.

The chain couples TRBV28 to TRBJ2-7, with 11 nucleotides matching TRBD2. Germline V gene sequence: CDR1 MDHEN, CDR2 SYDVKM. The CDR3 sequence is 16 residues long. Trimming took 3 bases from V and 3 from J; bases not matched to a gene: 7. The CDR3 DNA reads as TGTGCCAGCAGTTTCGCCGGGACTAGCGGAAACTACGAGCAGTACTTC. The encoded protein is CASSFAGTSGNYEQYF.

The CDR3 coding sequence is TGTGCCAGCAGCTCCAACAGGCGGGACACCATATATTTT. This translates into CASSSNRRDTIYF. The chain employs TRBV5-6 and TRBJ1-3, with a tentative D call TRBD1 (5 bases). CDR3 length equals 13 residues. Germline V gene sequence: CDR1 SGHDT, CDR2 YYEEEE. Between the trimmed V and J ends, which lost 3 bases and 8 bases, there was a span of 12 bases. The variable domain in full, completed from reference TRBV5-6 and TRBJ1-3, reads DAGVTQSPTHLIKTRGQQVTLRCSPKSGHDTVSWYQQALGQGPQFIFQYYEEEERQRGNFPDRFSGHQFPNYSSELNVNALLLGDSALYLCASSSNRRDTIYFGEGSWLTVV.

By proportion, this clone is medium-sized. The chain couples TRBV7-9 to TRBJ1-2; possibly TRBD1 for D (5 bases). Germline V gene lookup returns CDR1 SEHNR and CDR2 FQNEAQ (reference sequence). V was clipped by 3 bases and J by 8 bases, with 13 bases between them. The CDR3 runs 13 residues. CDR3 nucleotide sequence: TGTGCCAGCAGCTTTGGACACCATGAAGGCTACACCTTC. The encoded protein is CASSFGHHEGYTF.

CDR3 protein: CASSTGYRGGEAFF. The CDR3 nucleotides are TGTGCCAGCAGTACGGGCTACCGGGGGGGTGAAGCTTTCTTT. The J gene is TRBJ1-1, the V gene TRBV2; tentative D call: TRBD1 (5 bases). CDR1 and CDR2 (germline): SNHLY, FYNNEI. Trimming shortened V by 5 bases and J by 7 bases, and 17 bases separated the two germline ends. This CDR3 has 14 amino acids.

The chain has TRBV5-6 and TRBJ1-2; D is ambiguous. The CDR3 sequence is 17 residues long. Germline V gives CDR1 SGHDT, CDR2 YYEEEE. The V end was cut by 3 bases, the J end by 12 bases, with 30 bases between. The CDR3 here is CASSYRPPRLTQGQDTF. CDR3 sequence (DNA): TGTGCCAGCAGCTACCGACCCCCCCGACTGACCCAAGGGCAAGACACCTTC.

J is TRBJ1-1 and V is TRBV5-1; no firm D call. The CDR3 length is 13 residues. V lost 0 bases, J lost 4 bases, and 7 bases lay in between. CDR1 and CDR2 (germline): SGHRS, YFSETQ. The CDR3 DNA is TGCGCCAGCAGCTTGGAAACCGGCACTGAAGCTTTCTTT. It specifies CASSLETGTEAFF.

The chain employs TRBV5-1 and TRBJ2-6; D uncertain. This CDR3 is built from 16 residues. Germline V gene data show CDR1 as SGHRS and CDR2 as YFSETQ. V shed 0 bases and J shed 0 bases, with 7 bases lying between them. Written as DNA, the CDR3 is TGCGCCAGCAGCTTGGAAACCGGCTCTGGGGCCAACGTCCTGACTTTC. It translates to CASSLETGSGANVLTF.

This chain joins TRBV6-6 and TRBJ2-5; D tentatively fits TRBD1 or TRBD2 (5 bases each). Germline V lookup: CDR1 MNHNY, CDR2 SVGAGI (reference sequence). CDR3 length: 15 amino acids. The V gene lost 7 bases and the J gene lost 2 bases, with 17 bases spanning the gap. CDR3 sequence (DNA): TGTGCCAGCAATGGACTTCTCAGGGTGCAAGAGACCCAGTACTTC. Translation gives CASNGLLRVQETQYF.

The gene calls are TRBV15 and TRBJ2-3, with 8 bases lining up with TRBD2. This CDR3 is built from 16 residues. Germline V gives CDR1 LNHNV, CDR2 YYDKDF (reference sequence). The trim removed 0 bases at V and 4 bases at J, leaving 6 bases unmatched. The CDR3 nucleotides read TGTGCCACCAGCAGAGATCATGGGACTAGGTCAGATACGCAGTATTTT. It translates to CATSRDHGTRSDTQYF.

The table lists this clone with a count of one. V is TRBV2 and J is TRBJ2-7, with TRBD2 matching over 10 bases. Germline V CDR1 and CDR2: SNHLY, FYNNEI. The CDR3 is 15 residues long. V shed 7 bases and J 4 bases; nucleotides not matched to a gene: 10. The CDR3 DNA sequence: TGTGCCAGCATGCCAAGAGCGGGGGGGCCTTACGAGCAGTACTTC. Translation: CASMPRAGGPYEQYF.

The rearrangement links TRBV9 to TRBJ1-2, with D possibly being TRBD1 (6 bases). In germline, CDR1 is SGDLS, CDR2 YYNGEE. CDR3 size: 13 residues. With 3 bases removed from V and 5 bases from J, the gap between germline ends came to 11 bases. The CDR3 sequence: CASSETGSYGYTF. CDR3 DNA: TGTGCCAGCAGCGAGACAGGCTCTTATGGCTACACCTTC.

The genes are TRBV5-4 and TRBJ1-2; possible D gene TRBD1, 6 bases. Trimming removed 4 bases at V and 4 bases at J, with 11 bases between. CDR1 and CDR2 (germline): SGHNT, YYREEE (reference sequence). This CDR3 has 13 residues. The CDR3 DNA is TGTGCCAGCAGCCAACAGGGATCCTATGGCTACACCTTC. Protein product: CASSQQGSYGYTF.

The CDR3 DNA is TGTGCCAGCAGCGCGGGGGGTTTAGATGAGCAGTTCTTC. As protein: CASSAGGLDEQFF. The chain is built from TRBV9 and TRBJ2-1; TRBD2 aligns across 7 bases. The length of the CDR3 is 13 residues. Trimming removed 3 bases from V and 8 bases from J; junction bases left unmatched: 5. Germline V lookup: CDR1 SGDLS, CDR2 YYNGEE.

The chain carries TRBV5-1 and TRBJ2-3; D is unclear. The CDR3 loop spans 16 amino acids. The germline V gene has CDR1 SGHRS and CDR2 YFSETQ. V was cut by 6 bases and J by 1 base, with 18 bases left in between. The CDR3 nucleotides are TGCGCCAGCAACCCTTCGACGGGTTTGGGCACAGATACGCAGTATTTT. Translated: CASNPSTGLGTDTQYF. Together with reference TRBV5-1 and TRBJ2-3, the CDR3 gives the full variable domain: KAGVTQTPRYLIKTRGQQVTLSCSPISGHRSVSWYQQTPGQGLQFLFEYFSETQRNKGNFPGRFSGRQFSNSRSEMNVSTLELGDSALYLCASNPSTGLGTDTQYFGPGTRLTVL.

The chain carries TRBV7-2 and TRBJ2-1, with TRBD1 matching over 12 bases. The CDR3 is made up of 14 amino acids. Germline trimming cut 5 bases from V and 7 bases from J; bases unmatched to any gene: 3. CDR1 is SGHTA and CDR2 is FQGNSA in the germline V gene. The CDR3 nucleotides read TGTGCCAGCAGCCGGGACAGGGGGCGTAATGAGCAGTTCTTC. Amino acids: CASSRDRGRNEQFF. Full variable domain (remainder filled in from reference TRBV7-2 and TRBJ2-1): GAGVSQSPSNKVTEKGKDVELRCDPISGHTALYWYRQSLGQGLEFLIYFQGNSAPDKSGLPSDRFSAERTGGSVSTLTIQRTQQEDSAVYLCASSRDRGRNEQFFGPGTRLTVL.

This clone was recorded many times. The V call is TRBV13, the J call TRBJ2-3; D not resolved. The CDR3 spans 14 residues. Germline values: CDR1 PRHDT, CDR2 FYEKMQ (reference sequence). V lost 6 bases and J lost 0, with 10 bases in between. CDR3 residues: CASRGSYSTDTQYF. The CDR3 DNA sequence: TGTGCCAGCAGAGGGTCCTATAGCACAGATACGCAGTATTTT.